This is a list of T cell receptor beta chains from one sample in a study of lymphopenia after photon versus proton radiotherapy. Using immunoSEQ multiplex PCR, the repertoire was profiled, and TCRdb retains in-frame clones only, with some absent. The sample shows 25,000 to 30,000 clones, around 85% of them seen only once. The input for sequencing was peripheral blood, taken from a patient treated with photon-based radiotherapy. Every receptor here comes from a man aged 50 to 60 with gastric cancer. CDR3s include the opening cysteine and the closing phenylalanine or tryptophan. A D gene is named only where the DNA matches it firmly. Size tells how often a clone was seen (once, few, many) or the class of an expanded clone, and some rows leave it out.

J gene: TRBJ2-3; clone size: .; D gene: .; V gene: TRBV10-3; CDR3 protein: CAAFGGAADTQYF; CDR3 DNA: TGTGCCGCCTTCGGGGGCGCGGCAGATACGCAGTATTTT
J gene: TRBJ1-6; clone size: .; D gene: TRBD1; V gene: TRBV30; CDR3 protein: CAWRGAGGRFNSPLHF; CDR3 DNA: TGTGCCTGGAGGGGGGCAGGGGGACGATTTAACTCACCCCTCCACTTT
J gene: TRBJ1-6; clone size: .; D gene: .; V gene: TRBV19; CDR3 protein: CASSVDTVNSPLHF; CDR3 DNA: TGTGCCAGTAGTGTCGACACGGTTAATTCACCCCTCCACTTT
J gene: TRBJ2-7; clone size: .; D gene: TRBD2; V gene: TRBV7-2; CDR3 protein: CASSLGSSGGVLGEQYF; CDR3 DNA: TGTGCCAGCAGCTTAGGGTCTAGCGGGGGAGTTTTGGGCGAGCAGTACTTC
J gene: TRBJ2-1; clone size: .; D gene: .; V gene: TRBV11-3; CDR3 protein: CASSRGGLRREQFF; CDR3 DNA: TGTGCCAGCTCCCGAGGGGGACTCCGTAGGGAGCAGTTCTTC
J gene: TRBJ1-2; clone size: .; D gene: .; V gene: TRBV5-1; CDR3 protein: CASRATSQNGYTF; CDR3 DNA: TGCGCCAGCAGGGCCACCTCCCAAAATGGCTACACCTTC
J gene: TRBJ2-3; clone size: .; D gene: .; V gene: TRBV19; CDR3 protein: CASSDPLGVADTQYF; CDR3 DNA: TGTGCCAGTAGTGACCCTCTGGGGGTCGCAGATACGCAGTATTTT
J gene: TRBJ2-3; clone size: .; D gene: TRBD2; V gene: TRBV9; CDR3 protein: CASSVTGGPADTQYF; CDR3 DNA: TGTGCCAGCAGCGTAACGGGGGGGCCGGCAGATACGCAGTATTTT
J gene: TRBJ2-2; clone size: once; D gene: TRBD1; V gene: TRBV19; CDR3 protein: CASSMGTVQGELFF; CDR3 DNA: TGTGCCAGTAGTATGGGGACAGTCCAGGGGGAGCTGTTTTTT
J gene: TRBJ2-7; clone size: .; D gene: .; V gene: TRBV14; CDR3 protein: CASGDGYEQYF; CDR3 DNA: TGTGCCAGCGGCGACGGCTACGAGCAGTACTTC
J gene: TRBJ2-6; clone size: .; D gene: .; V gene: TRBV4-2; CDR3 protein: CASSQVGGSGANVLTF; CDR3 DNA: TGTGCCAGCAGCCAAGTGGGGGGCTCTGGGGCCAACGTCCTGACTTTC
J gene: TRBJ2-7; clone size: .; D gene: TRBD2; V gene: TRBV6-5; CDR3 protein: CASRLTGTSEQYF; CDR3 DNA: TGTGCCAGCAGGCTTACTGGGACTAGTGAGCAGTACTTC
J gene: TRBJ1-4; clone size: .; D gene: .; V gene: TRBV25-1; CDR3 protein: CASSSDRPGTGEKLFF; CDR3 DNA: TGTGCCAGCAGTTCTGACCGACCGGGGACCGGCGAAAAACTGTTTTTT
J gene: TRBJ2-2; clone size: .; D gene: TRBD1; V gene: TRBV6-1; CDR3 protein: CASSRPTGLGELFF; CDR3 DNA: TGTGCCAGCAGCCGCCCGACAGGGCTCGGGGAGCTGTTTTTT
J gene: TRBJ2-3; clone size: .; D gene: TRBD1; V gene: TRBV7-2; CDR3 protein: CASSFDRGRSTDTQYF; CDR3 DNA: TGTGCCAGCAGCTTCGACAGGGGTAGAAGCACAGATACGCAGTATTTT
J gene: TRBJ1-4; clone size: .; D gene: .; V gene: TRBV7-9; CDR3 protein: CASTFTIGEKLFF; CDR3 DNA: TGTGCCAGCACCTTTACTATAGGGGAAAAACTGTTTTTT
J gene: TRBJ1-1; clone size: .; D gene: .; V gene: TRBV15; CDR3 protein: CATRGGIGGTEAFF; CDR3 DNA: TGTGCCACCCGCGGAGGGATCGGTGGCACTGAAGCTTTCTTT
J gene: TRBJ2-1; clone size: .; D gene: .; V gene: TRBV19; CDR3 protein: CASSMQSEVYNEQFF; CDR3 DNA: TGTGCCAGTAGTATGCAGAGCGAGGTATACAATGAGCAGTTCTTC
J gene: TRBJ1-1; clone size: .; D gene: .; V gene: TRBV30; CDR3 protein: CACGGHSNTEAFF; CDR3 DNA: TGTGCCTGCGGGGGACACTCGAACACTGAAGCTTTCTTT
J gene: TRBJ2-1; clone size: .; D gene: .; V gene: TRBV7-8; CDR3 protein: CASSFSKDSSSYNEQFF; CDR3 DNA: TGTGCCAGCAGCTTTTCAAAAGACTCGAGCTCCTACAATGAGCAGTTCTTC
J gene: TRBJ1-1; clone size: .; D gene: .; V gene: TRBV18; CDR3 protein: CASSIGPPGTEAFF; CDR3 DNA: TGTGCCAGCTCAATAGGACCCCCGGGCACTGAAGCTTTCTTT
J gene: TRBJ2-5; clone size: .; D gene: .; V gene: TRBV5-5; CDR3 protein: CASTKVEGMETQYF; CDR3 DNA: TGTGCCAGCACCAAGGTGGAGGGAATGGAGACCCAGTACTTC
J gene: TRBJ1-5; clone size: .; D gene: .; V gene: TRBV27; CDR3 protein: CASSLYGGYNQPQHF; CDR3 DNA: TGTGCCAGCAGTTTATATGGGGGCTACAATCAGCCCCAGCATTTT
J gene: TRBJ2-5; clone size: .; D gene: TRBD2; V gene: TRBV18; CDR3 protein: CASSPSGNQETQYF; CDR3 DNA: TGTGCCAGCTCACCAAGCGGGAACCAAGAGACCCAGTACTTC
J gene: TRBJ2-1; clone size: .; D gene: .; V gene: TRBV10-1; CDR3 protein: CASSGLGVSSSNEQFF; CDR3 DNA: TGCGCCAGCAGTGGCCTAGGAGTATCGTCGTCCAATGAGCAGTTCTTC
J gene: TRBJ1-5; clone size: .; D gene: .; V gene: TRBV6-5; CDR3 protein: CASSYSQGSNQPQHF; CDR3 DNA: TGTGCCAGCAGTTACTCGCAGGGCTCGAATCAGCCCCAGCATTTT
J gene: TRBJ2-5; clone size: .; D gene: .; V gene: TRBV27; CDR3 protein: CASSMDGRYQYF; CDR3 DNA: TGTGCCAGCAGTATGGACGGCAGGTACCAGTACTTC
J gene: TRBJ1-1; clone size: few; D gene: .; V gene: TRBV29-1; CDR3 protein: CSVMRNTEAFF; CDR3 DNA: TGCAGCGTTATGCGGAACACTGAAGCTTTCTTT
J gene: TRBJ1-1; clone size: .; D gene: .; V gene: TRBV18; CDR3 protein: CASSGPGVAEAFF; CDR3 DNA: TGTGCCAGCTCAGGGCCGGGGGTTGCTGAAGCTTTCTTT
J gene: TRBJ2-5; clone size: .; D gene: TRBD1; V gene: TRBV2; CDR3 protein: CATTQGAEETQYF; CDR3 DNA: TGTGCCACCACACAGGGGGCGGAAGAGACCCAGTACTTC
J gene: TRBJ1-1; clone size: .; D gene: .; V gene: TRBV5-6; CDR3 protein: CASSLEPNHGAFF; CDR3 DNA: TGTGCCAGCAGCTTGGAACCGAATCATGGAGCTTTCTTT
J gene: TRBJ1-2; clone size: few; D gene: .; V gene: TRBV27; CDR3 protein: CASSGDSSGYGYTF; CDR3 DNA: TGTGCCAGCAGTGGTGACAGTTCTGGCTATGGCTACACCTTC
J gene: TRBJ1-6; clone size: .; D gene: .; V gene: TRBV5-6; CDR3 protein: CASSGRGFVALHF; CDR3 DNA: TGTGCCAGCAGCGGACGGGGGTTTGTGGCCCTCCACTTT
J gene: TRBJ2-5; clone size: .; D gene: .; V gene: TRBV4-2; CDR3 protein: CASSQVDEETQYF; CDR3 DNA: TGTGCCAGCAGCCAAGTTGACGAGGAGACCCAGTACTTC
J gene: TRBJ1-6; clone size: .; D gene: TRBD1; V gene: TRBV30; CDR3 protein: CAWTRGLAGNSPLHF; CDR3 DNA: TGTGCCTGGACGAGGGGGCTAGCCGGGAATTCACCCCTCCACTTT
J gene: TRBJ1-6; clone size: .; D gene: TRBD1; V gene: TRBV28; CDR3 protein: CASSSRQGNWSPLHF; CDR3 DNA: TGTGCCAGCAGTTCTAGACAGGGGAACTGGTCACCCCTCCACTTT
J gene: TRBJ2-3; clone size: .; D gene: .; V gene: TRBV12-5; CDR3 protein: CASGLVNDGAAHTDTQYF; CDR3 DNA: TGTGCTAGTGGTTTGGTGAACGACGGGGCCGCACACACAGATACGCAGTATTTT
J gene: TRBJ2-7; clone size: .; D gene: .; V gene: TRBV15; CDR3 protein: CATSGRDEQYF; CDR3 DNA: TGTGCCACCAGCGGTCGTGACGAGCAGTACTTC
J gene: TRBJ2-2; clone size: .; D gene: TRBD1; V gene: TRBV27; CDR3 protein: CASRNSGQGLGANTGELFF; CDR3 DNA: TGTGCCAGCAGGAATTCAGGACAGGGATTAGGAGCGAACACCGGGGAGCTGTTTTTT
J gene: TRBJ2-3; clone size: .; D gene: .; V gene: TRBV15; CDR3 protein: CATSGGRMGDTQYF; CDR3 DNA: TGTGCCACCAGCGGGGGCCGTATGGGAGATACGCAGTATTTT
J gene: TRBJ1-5; clone size: .; D gene: .; V gene: TRBV19; CDR3 protein: CASSINPSQPQHF; CDR3 DNA: TGTGCCAGTAGTATAAATCCCAGCCAGCCCCAGCATTTT
J gene: TRBJ2-3; clone size: .; D gene: TRBD1; V gene: TRBV9; CDR3 protein: CASSGRDRLTDTQYF; CDR3 DNA: TGTGCCAGCAGCGGCCGGGACAGACTCACAGATACGCAGTATTTT
J gene: TRBJ1-4; clone size: .; D gene: .; V gene: TRBV7-8; CDR3 protein: CASSLTGPNEKLFF; CDR3 DNA: TGTGCCAGCAGCCTGACAGGCCCTAATGAAAAACTGTTTTTT
J gene: TRBJ2-7; clone size: .; D gene: .; V gene: TRBV27; CDR3 protein: CASSLSSRQAYEQYF; CDR3 DNA: TGTGCCAGCAGTTTATCGTCCCGCCAGGCCTACGAGCAGTACTTC
J gene: TRBJ1-6; clone size: .; D gene: TRBD1; V gene: TRBV18; CDR3 protein: CASSPYPPGQNSPLHF; CDR3 DNA: TGTGCCAGCTCACCATATCCCCCGGGACAGAATTCACCCCTCCACTTT
J gene: TRBJ2-7; clone size: .; D gene: .; V gene: TRBV21-1; CDR3 protein: CASTSTLSPGQGTGEQYF; CDR3 DNA: TGTGCCAGCACCTCAACCTTGTCCCCGGGACAGGGGACGGGGGAGCAGTACTTC
J gene: TRBJ1-1; clone size: once; D gene: .; V gene: TRBV7-2; CDR3 protein: CASSPTMPGQMNTEAFF; CDR3 DNA: TGTGCCAGCAGCCCAACAATGCCGGGGCAAATGAACACTGAAGCTTTCTTT
J gene: TRBJ2-1; clone size: .; D gene: .; V gene: TRBV2; CDR3 protein: CASLHNPGLADNEQFF; CDR3 DNA: TGTGCCAGCCTCCACAATCCGGGCCTAGCCGACAATGAGCAGTTCTTC